What follows is one T cell receptor (beta chain) and its context. Its antigen is still unknown. The repertoire was sequenced with immunoSEQ multiplex PCR; TCRdb's copy has only in-frame clones and lacks some. The sample has approximately 180,000 clones; just over 85% are singletons. Trimming removed 3 bases at V and 0 bases at J, with 15 bases between. Germline CDR1 is LNHDA and CDR2 is SQIVND (reference sequence). The CDR3 sequence is 16 residues long. The source of the sample is a study of T cell responses to AZD1222 COVID-19 vaccine. Study overall: Second doses at about 4 or about 12 weeks were pooled. Findings and limits, study-wide: A reported finding is that nearly half of spike-specific TCRs target unmutated variant regions. The study found Spike-specific TCR breadth and depth rose after two AZD1222 doses. The donors showed a predominance of white British ancestry and of females, with possible underestimation of clonal diversity.

The chain is built from TRBV19 and TRBJ2-7; D perhaps matches TRBD1 (5 bases). The TCR originated in an adult in good health. The source material was peripheral blood, sampled on day 0 of AZD1222 vaccination. CDR3 nucleotides: TGTGCCAGTAGTATTACAGGCGATTATATCTCCTACGAGCAGTACTTC. Translating it yields CASSITGDYISYEQYF.